A selection of T cell receptor beta chains follows, all from one sample in a study of OX40 agonist ivuxolimab in advanced cancers. Assay: immunoSEQ multiplex PCR; the TCRdb copy retains only in-frame clones and omits some. The sample records about 64,000 clones, approximately 90% being singletons. The sequencing here drew on CD4+ or CD8+ T cells sorted from blood, taken in a trial of the OX40 agonist ivuxolimab. These receptors were collected from an adult with an advanced solid tumor such as melanoma, head and neck, liver or kidney cancer. Each CDR3 is given with its conserved first and last residue. A D gene is named only where the DNA matches it firmly. The listing skips clone size in some rows; elsewhere it reads once, few, many or a size class.

NA | TRBJ1-5 | TRBV15 | NA | CATSRDSNNQPQHF | TGTGCCACCAGCAGAGATTCAAACAATCAGCCCCAGCATTTT
TRBD1 | TRBJ1-1 | TRBV9 | NA | CASSVATGGVTEAFF | TGTGCCAGCAGCGTAGCGACAGGGGGCGTTACTGAAGCTTTCTTT
TRBD1 | TRBJ1-2 | TRBV9 | NA | CASSEQGALGYTF | TGTGCCAGCAGCGAGCAGGGGGCTTTGGGCTACACCTTC
NA | TRBJ1-2 | TRBV19 | NA | CASKRQLSNYGYTF | TGTGCCAGTAAACGACAGTTGTCTAACTATGGCTACACCTTC
NA | TRBJ1-3 | TRBV6-5 | NA | CASSYSGVLGGNTIYF | TGTGCCAGCAGTTACTCCGGGGTCCTAGGGGGAAACACCATATATTTT
NA | TRBJ1-5 | TRBV28 | NA | CASSSGEKLRNQPQHF | TGTGCCAGCAGTTCAGGGGAAAAACTACGCAATCAGCCCCAGCATTTT
TRBD1 | TRBJ1-2 | TRBV19 | NA | CASSMTGIRGYGYTF | TGTGCCAGTAGTATGACAGGGATAAGGGGGTATGGCTACACCTTC
NA | TRBJ2-7 | TRBV18 | few | CASSPGRNSYEQYF | TGTGCCAGCTCACCAGGACGGAACTCCTACGAGCAGTACTTC
NA | TRBJ2-5 | TRBV27 | NA | CASRGQFQETQYF | TGTGCCAGCAGAGGACAGTTCCAAGAGACCCAGTACTTC
NA | TRBJ2-6 | TRBV6-5 | NA | CASGPLSGANVLTF | TGTGCCAGCGGACCCCTCTCTGGGGCCAACGTCCTGACTTTC
NA | TRBJ1-1 | TRBV2 | few | CASSHRQMNTEAFF | TGTGCCAGCAGCCACAGACAGATGAACACTGAAGCTTTCTTT
NA | TRBJ1-1 | TRBV27 | NA | CASSLAGRNTEAFF | TGTGCCAGCAGTTTAGCAGGGCGTAACACTGAAGCTTTCTTT
TRBD1 | TRBJ1-2 | TRBV28 | NA | CASSSTSGTGGAFGYTF | TGTGCCAGCAGTTCTACTTCCGGGACAGGGGGCGCATTCGGCTACACCTTC
TRBD2 | TRBJ2-1 | TRBV6-4 | NA | CASTPSGGAFSEQFF | TGTGCCAGCACGCCTAGCGGGGGCGCATTCAGTGAGCAGTTCTTC
NA | TRBJ1-2 | TRBV7-3 | NA | CASSLTGGLNYGYTF | TGTGCCAGCAGCTTAACAGGGGGTCTCAACTATGGCTACACCTTC
TRBD2 | TRBJ2-3 | TRBV6-5 | NA | CASSWTSRGGTDTQYF | TGTGCCAGCAGTTGGACTAGCCGTGGGGGCACAGATACGCAGTATTTT
NA | TRBJ1-5 | TRBV10-1 | NA | CASSESQYQPQHF | TGCGCCAGCAGTGAGAGCCAGTACCAGCCCCAGCATTTT
TRBD2 | TRBJ2-7 | TRBV18 | NA | CASSLTGGRVGEQYF | TGTGCCAGCTCACTAACTGGCGGGAGAGTTGGCGAGCAGTACTTC
NA | TRBJ2-3 | TRBV27 | NA | CASSPSGAGTDTQYF | TGTGCCAGCAGTCCGAGCGGAGCCGGCACAGATACGCAGTATTTT
TRBD1 | TRBJ1-1 | TRBV7-2 | NA | CASSGYRGRTEAFF | TGTGCCAGCAGCGGGTACAGGGGGCGGACTGAAGCTTTCTTT
NA | TRBJ1-4 | TRBV7-9 | NA | CASSQGDGNEKLFF | TGTGCCAGCAGCCAAGGGGACGGTAATGAAAAACTGTTTTTT
TRBD2 | TRBJ2-7 | TRBV4-2 | NA | CASSRGLAGIYEQYF | TGTGCCAGCAGCCGAGGACTAGCGGGGATCTACGAGCAGTACTTC
NA | TRBJ1-4 | TRBV15 | NA | CATSRDQGNEKLFF | TGTGCCACCAGCAGAGATCAGGGTAATGAAAAACTGTTTTTT
NA | TRBJ1-2 | TRBV27 | NA | CASSLQYSSGYTF | TGTGCCAGCAGTTTACAGTATTCGTCTGGCTACACCTTC
TRBD2 | TRBJ2-7 | TRBV30 | NA | CAWSLRSSGLLPYEQYF | TGTGCCTGGAGCCTCCGAAGTTCGGGACTACTGCCCTACGAGCAGTACTTC
TRBD2 | TRBJ2-1 | TRBV7-2 | NA | CASSLRLAGSYNEQFF | TGTGCCAGCAGCTTAAGACTAGCGGGTTCCTACAATGAGCAGTTCTTC
NA | TRBJ1-5 | TRBV4-1 | NA | CASSQRPAEWNQPQHF | TGCGCCAGCAGCCAACGGCCAGCAGAGTGGAATCAGCCCCAGCATTTT
TRBD1 | TRBJ2-5 | TRBV6-5 | NA | CASTFWDRGRETQYF | TGTGCCAGCACCTTCTGGGACAGGGGGCGAGAGACCCAGTACTTC
NA | TRBJ2-5 | TRBV5-1 | NA | CASSLRRLETQYF | TGCGCCAGCAGCTTGAGGCGGTTGGAGACCCAGTACTTC
NA | TRBJ1-5 | TRBV6-5 | NA | CASSERGNQPQHF | TGTGCCAGCAGTGAGAGGGGGAATCAGCCCCAGCATTTT
TRBD1 | TRBJ1-1 | TRBV5-5 | NA | CASSLTGVSVGSTEAFF | TGTGCCAGCAGCTTGACAGGGGTGTCTGTTGGTAGCACTGAAGCTTTCTTT
NA | TRBJ1-4 | TRBV6-6 | NA | CASSFRVEEKLFF | TGTGCCAGCAGCTTTCGGGTGGAGGAAAAACTGTTTTTT
NA | TRBJ1-4 | TRBV6-5 | few | CASSYAGSREKLFF | TGTGCCAGCAGTTACGCAGGGTCCCGAGAAAAACTGTTTTTT
NA | TRBJ1-4 | TRBV29-1 | NA | CSVGRGQGYNEKLFF | TGCAGCGTTGGGCGGGGACAAGGGTATAATGAAAAACTGTTTTTT
NA | TRBJ1-5 | TRBV2 | NA | CASRGTGNQPQHF | TGTGCCAGCAGGGGGACGGGTAATCAGCCCCAGCATTTT
TRBD1 | TRBJ1-4 | TRBV28 | NA | CASGGDRDNEKLFF | TGTGCCAGCGGGGGGGACAGAGACAATGAAAAGCTGTTTTTT
NA | TRBJ1-1 | TRBV2 | NA | CASSESPTEAFF | TGTGCCAGCAGTGAATCCCCCACTGAAGCTTTCTTT
NA | TRBJ2-5 | TRBV5-4 | NA | CASSSQGGLGETQYF | TGTGCCAGCAGCTCCCAGGGGGGACTGGGGGAGACCCAGTACTTC
NA | TRBJ1-4 | TRBV5-1 | NA | CASSPGGQNEKLFF | TGCGCCAGCAGCCCGGGGGGGCAGAATGAAAAACTGTTTTTT